This T cell receptor (beta chain) derives from a study of shared T cell receptors in the human thymus. Assay used: immunoSEQ multiplex PCR; TCRdb lists only in-frame clones, some missing. The table has hundreds of thousands of clones, 70% to 90% seen once. These data also formed part of another study, on human thymus T cells.

What was sequenced was thymocytes. This clonotype was sampled from a boy less than two years old with a congenital heart defect.

The CDR3 is CASSFGEREGSRPYEQYF. The CDR3, as DNA: TGTGCCAGCAGCTTTGGGGAGCGGGAGGGCTCTCGGCCCTACGAGCAGTACTTC. The rearrangement joins TRBV7-9 to TRBJ2-7, with 10 bases lining up with TRBD2. This CDR3 is built from 18 residues. J lost 2 bases, V lost 3 bases, and 13 bases had no gene match. In germline, CDR1 is SEHNR, CDR2 FQNEAQ (reference sequence).